Listed below are T cell receptor beta chains from one sample, sequenced in a study of cytomegalovirus exposure and HLA in healthy donors. The assay was immunoSEQ multiplex PCR, and TCRdb's table has in-frame clones only and misses some. The repertoire consists of about 94,000 clones, with about 80% occurring once and the leading ten covering roughly 7.1%. The specimen was PBMCs. Every receptor here comes from a man aged 40-50 years in good health and CMV-seropositive. CDR3s include the opening cysteine and the closing phenylalanine or tryptophan. Each record gives: V gene, J gene, clone size, D gene, CDR3 DNA, CDR3 protein. The D gene is left open where the match is weak. Clone size is given for some rows only: seen once, a few or many times, or a class if the clone is expanded.

V gene: TRBV28; J gene: TRBJ1-1; clone size: -; D gene: -; CDR3 DNA: TGTGCCAGCAGTACAGTGAACACTGAAGCTTTCTTT; CDR3 protein: CASSTVNTEAFF
V gene: TRBV11-2; J gene: TRBJ2-5; clone size: -; D gene: -; CDR3 DNA: TGTGCCAGCAGCCCTCAACTTAGCTCGCTCGGAGAGACCCAGTACTTC; CDR3 protein: CASSPQLSSLGETQYF
V gene: TRBV5-1; J gene: TRBJ2-3; clone size: -; D gene: TRBD2; CDR3 DNA: TGCGCCAGCAGGGTGAGCGCTAGCGGGGGGGCAGATACGCAGTATTTT; CDR3 protein: CASRVSASGGADTQYF
V gene: TRBV6-5; J gene: TRBJ1-3; clone size: -; D gene: -; CDR3 DNA: TGTGCCAGCAGTCGGTTAGGGGGCTCTGGAAACACCATATATTTT; CDR3 protein: CASSRLGGSGNTIYF
V gene: TRBV29-1; J gene: TRBJ2-7; clone size: -; D gene: TRBD1; CDR3 DNA: TGCAGCGTTGCACAGGGGGACGAGCAGTACTTC; CDR3 protein: CSVAQGDEQYF
V gene: TRBV18; J gene: TRBJ1-5; clone size: -; D gene: TRBD1; CDR3 DNA: TGTGCCAGCTCACCACCGATCTGGGACAGGGGTGGAGGCAATCAGCCCCAGCATTTT; CDR3 protein: CASSPPIWDRGGGNQPQHF
V gene: TRBV2; J gene: TRBJ1-2; clone size: -; D gene: TRBD1; CDR3 DNA: TGTGCCAGCACCGAGGGCAGGGGGCGAGTCGGCTACACCTTC; CDR3 protein: CASTEGRGRVGYTF
V gene: TRBV7-2; J gene: TRBJ2-3; clone size: -; D gene: TRBD2; CDR3 DNA: TGTGCCAGCAGCTTATATAAGGGACTAGCGGGATATTCAGATACGCAGTATTTT; CDR3 protein: CASSLYKGLAGYSDTQYF
V gene: TRBV2; J gene: TRBJ2-5; clone size: -; D gene: TRBD1; CDR3 DNA: TGTGCCAGCAGTGAAGAAGGGACAGGGTGGGAGACCCAGTACTTC; CDR3 protein: CASSEEGTGWETQYF
V gene: TRBV18; J gene: TRBJ2-7; clone size: -; D gene: TRBD1; CDR3 DNA: TGTGCCAGCTCACCAAGGACAGGGGTCAACGAGCAGTACTTC; CDR3 protein: CASSPRTGVNEQYF
V gene: TRBV19; J gene: TRBJ2-3; clone size: -; D gene: TRBD2; CDR3 DNA: TGTGCCTGTAGCGGGAGGTCCACAGATACGCAGTATTTT; CDR3 protein: CACSGRSTDTQYF
V gene: TRBV11-2; J gene: TRBJ2-7; clone size: -; D gene: TRBD2; CDR3 DNA: TGTGCCAGCAGCCCAACATCGGGGGGGGCCGAGCAGTACTTC; CDR3 protein: CASSPTSGGAEQYF
V gene: TRBV7-8; J gene: TRBJ1-3; clone size: few; D gene: -; CDR3 DNA: TGTGCCAGCAGCTTAACAGGGTCTGGAAACACCATATATTTT; CDR3 protein: CASSLTGSGNTIYF
V gene: TRBV4-3; J gene: TRBJ2-7; clone size: -; D gene: TRBD2; CDR3 DNA: TGCGCCAGCAGCCAAGTCGCGGGAGGCTCCTACGAGCAGTACTTC; CDR3 protein: CASSQVAGGSYEQYF
V gene: TRBV7-6; J gene: TRBJ2-1; clone size: -; D gene: TRBD2; CDR3 DNA: TGTGCCAGCAGCTCCTACCCTAGCGGGGGGTACAATGAGCAGTTCTTC; CDR3 protein: CASSSYPSGGYNEQFF
V gene: TRBV29-1; J gene: TRBJ2-3; clone size: -; D gene: -; CDR3 DNA: TGCAGCGTTGAAAATAGAGCTGAGTCTAGCACAGATACGCAGTATTTT; CDR3 protein: CSVENRAESSTDTQYF
V gene: TRBV2; J gene: TRBJ1-6; clone size: -; D gene: -; CDR3 DNA: TGTGCCAGCAGTGTAGGCCTTACGGGTTCACCCCTCCACTTT; CDR3 protein: CASSVGLTGSPLHF
V gene: TRBV6-5; J gene: TRBJ2-2; clone size: -; D gene: TRBD2; CDR3 DNA: TGTGCCAGCAGTGTCGCGCTAGCGGGGCTCGGGGAGCTGTTTTTT; CDR3 protein: CASSVALAGLGELFF
V gene: TRBV6-6; J gene: TRBJ2-1; clone size: -; D gene: -; CDR3 DNA: TGTGCCAGCAGTCCCTTTGCGGGGTCCCCCTACAATGAGCAGTTCTTC; CDR3 protein: CASSPFAGSPYNEQFF
V gene: TRBV6-6; J gene: TRBJ2-2; clone size: -; D gene: -; CDR3 DNA: TGTGCCAGCAGTCCAGGGGTTTCGAACACCGGGGAGCTGTTTTTT; CDR3 protein: CASSPGVSNTGELFF
V gene: TRBV7-8; J gene: TRBJ1-6; clone size: -; D gene: -; CDR3 DNA: TGTGCCAGCAGCTTAGCGCCTGAGGGAAATTCACCCCTCCACTTT; CDR3 protein: CASSLAPEGNSPLHF
V gene: TRBV9; J gene: TRBJ2-2; clone size: -; D gene: -; CDR3 DNA: TGTGCCCCTATTGAGCAGGGTCAGATCGGGGAGCTGTTTTTT; CDR3 protein: CAPIEQGQIGELFF
V gene: TRBV2; J gene: TRBJ1-5; clone size: -; D gene: TRBD1; CDR3 DNA: TGTGCCAGCGCGTACGGACAGGGGGCTTTTCAGCCCCAGCATTTT; CDR3 protein: CASAYGQGAFQPQHF
V gene: TRBV9; J gene: TRBJ2-5; clone size: -; D gene: -; CDR3 DNA: TGTGCCAGCAGCGTTCCTCCGGTAGAGACCCAGTACTTC; CDR3 protein: CASSVPPVETQYF
V gene: TRBV4-1; J gene: TRBJ2-1; clone size: -; D gene: TRBD2; CDR3 DNA: TGCGCCAGCAGCCAAGGACTAGCGGGGTGGATGGATGAGCAGTTCTTC; CDR3 protein: CASSQGLAGWMDEQFF
V gene: TRBV9; J gene: TRBJ2-1; clone size: -; D gene: -; CDR3 DNA: TGTGCCAGCAGCGTAGAGGGCCTGGGGGGCTACAATGAGCAGTTCTTC; CDR3 protein: CASSVEGLGGYNEQFF
V gene: TRBV7-9; J gene: TRBJ1-6; clone size: few; D gene: TRBD1; CDR3 DNA: TGTGCCAGCAGCTTTGACAGGGGTAATTCACCCCTCCACTTT; CDR3 protein: CASSFDRGNSPLHF
V gene: TRBV27; J gene: TRBJ1-4; clone size: -; D gene: TRBD1; CDR3 DNA: TGTGCCAGCAGTATTAGGACAGGGGGCGATGAAAAACTGTTTTTT; CDR3 protein: CASSIRTGGDEKLFF
V gene: TRBV11-2; J gene: TRBJ2-5; clone size: -; D gene: -; CDR3 DNA: TGTGCCAGCAGCCACTACAGGGTGCGATCCCAAGAGACCCAGTACTTC; CDR3 protein: CASSHYRVRSQETQYF
V gene: TRBV5-1; J gene: TRBJ1-4; clone size: -; D gene: -; CDR3 DNA: TGCGCCAGCAGCCCCTGGACGGGAGAAAAACTGTTTTTT; CDR3 protein: CASSPWTGEKLFF
V gene: TRBV5-4; J gene: TRBJ1-4; clone size: few; D gene: -; CDR3 DNA: TGTGCCAGCAGCTTGCAGACTGGCGGAGGAGAAAAACTGTTTTTT; CDR3 protein: CASSLQTGGGEKLFF
V gene: TRBV4-3; J gene: TRBJ2-2; clone size: few; D gene: -; CDR3 DNA: TGCGCCAGCAGCCAAGATTCCAGGGTCTGGACCGGGGAGCTGTTTTTT; CDR3 protein: CASSQDSRVWTGELFF
V gene: TRBV18; J gene: TRBJ2-7; clone size: few; D gene: TRBD1; CDR3 DNA: TGTGCCAGCCGACAGGGCCCCTACGAGCAGTACTTC; CDR3 protein: CASRQGPYEQYF
V gene: TRBV19; J gene: TRBJ2-7; clone size: -; D gene: TRBD1; CDR3 DNA: TGTGCCAGTAGTCCCAGACAGGGATCCCCCTACGAGCAGTACTTC; CDR3 protein: CASSPRQGSPYEQYF
V gene: TRBV18; J gene: TRBJ1-5; clone size: once; D gene: TRBD1; CDR3 DNA: TGTGCCAGCTCAAGGGGCAGGGGGCTTCTGGGCAATCAGCCCCAGCATTTT; CDR3 protein: CASSRGRGLLGNQPQHF
V gene: TRBV7-2; J gene: TRBJ2-2; clone size: -; D gene: TRBD2; CDR3 DNA: TGTGCCAGCAGCTTAATCTCCGGACTAGCGGGAGTCGGCACCGGGGAGCTGTTTTTT; CDR3 protein: CASSLISGLAGVGTGELFF
V gene: TRBV10-3; J gene: TRBJ2-2; clone size: few; D gene: -; CDR3 DNA: TGTGCCATCAGTCCATTAGCGGAAACAAACACCGGGGAGCTGTTTTTT; CDR3 protein: CAISPLAETNTGELFF
V gene: TRBV15; J gene: TRBJ2-7; clone size: -; D gene: TRBD1; CDR3 DNA: TGTGCCACCAGCAGGGACAGGGCAAAGGACGAGCAGTACTTC; CDR3 protein: CATSRDRAKDEQYF
V gene: TRBV27; J gene: TRBJ2-1; clone size: -; D gene: TRBD2; CDR3 DNA: TGTGCCAGCCGAGCCCTCGGGACTAGCTACAATGAGCAGTTCTTC; CDR3 protein: CASRALGTSYNEQFF
V gene: TRBV6-5; J gene: TRBJ2-5; clone size: -; D gene: TRBD2; CDR3 DNA: TGTGCCAGCAGCGCTAGCGGGGGCTACCAAGAGACCCAGTACTTC; CDR3 protein: CASSASGGYQETQYF
V gene: TRBV27; J gene: TRBJ2-7; clone size: -; D gene: -; CDR3 DNA: TGTGCCAGCAGTTTTGGCGGGGGCAACTACGAGCAGTACTTC; CDR3 protein: CASSFGGGNYEQYF
V gene: TRBV10-3; J gene: TRBJ2-7; clone size: few; D gene: TRBD1; CDR3 DNA: TGTGCCATCAGTGTGGACAGGGCCGGGGGCGAGCAGTACTTC; CDR3 protein: CAISVDRAGGEQYF
V gene: TRBV19; J gene: TRBJ1-5; clone size: few; D gene: -; CDR3 DNA: TGTGCCAGTACCATCGGAGATTACAGCAATCAGCCCCAGCATTTT; CDR3 protein: CASTIGDYSNQPQHF
V gene: TRBV6-5; J gene: TRBJ1-2; clone size: -; D gene: TRBD1; CDR3 DNA: TGTGCCAGCAGTTCCTCGGGACAGGCTAACTATGGCTACACCTTC; CDR3 protein: CASSSSGQANYGYTF
V gene: TRBV4-3; J gene: TRBJ2-7; clone size: -; D gene: -; CDR3 DNA: TGCGCCAGCAGCCAAGATAGGGACAACTCCTACGAGCAGTACTTC; CDR3 protein: CASSQDRDNSYEQYF
V gene: TRBV7-6; J gene: TRBJ2-1; clone size: -; D gene: -; CDR3 DNA: TGTGCCCAGCCTCAGCGGCCCACCTACAATGAGCAGTTCTTC; CDR3 protein: CAQPQRPTYNEQFF
V gene: TRBV9; J gene: TRBJ2-2; clone size: -; D gene: TRBD1; CDR3 DNA: TGTGCCAGCAGCAGGGACAGGGTACCCGGGGAGCTGTTTTTT; CDR3 protein: CASSRDRVPGELFF